The rows below give T cell receptor beta chains drawn from one sample of a study of T cell repertoires in cytomegalovirus infection. Each CDR3 protein gets one entry after TCRdb re-called the reads with MiXCR. The profile shows almost 550,000 distinct CDR3 sequences, approximately 15% of them singletons. Sequences were obtained from CD8+ T cells from PBMCs. The receptors originated from a human donor in good health (CMV status not recorded). Some clones in this sample may be carry-over from other donors' samples. The CDR3 runs from the conserved cysteine through the conserved F or W. The D gene is left open where the match is weak. Part of the rows lack a size; the others show once, few, many or a class for expanded clones.

j_call: TRBJ1-5; v_call: TRBV11-2; clone_size: few; d_call: TRBD1; cdr3_aa: CASSWGQKNQPQHF; cdr3_nt: TGTGCCAGCAGTTGGGGACAGAAAAATCAGCCCCAGCATTTT
j_call: TRBJ1-2; v_call: TRBV20-1; clone_size: NA; d_call: NA; cdr3_aa: CSAADPDSRLGDGYTF; cdr3_nt: TGCAGTGCTGCAGATCCGGACAGCCGCCTCGGTGATGGCTACACCTTC
j_call: TRBJ2-2; v_call: TRBV7-9; clone_size: many; d_call: NA; cdr3_aa: CASSPLGTAGELFF; cdr3_nt: TGTGCCAGCAGCCCCTTGGGGACGGCCGGGGAGCTGTTTTTT
j_call: TRBJ2-6; v_call: TRBV10-3; clone_size: many; d_call: NA; cdr3_aa: CASLVPSGANVLTF; cdr3_nt: TGTGCCAGCCTAGTACCATCTGGGGCCAACGTCCTGACTTTC
j_call: TRBJ2-3; v_call: TRBV14; clone_size: many; d_call: NA; cdr3_aa: CASSQGQTLMSTDTQYF; cdr3_nt: TGTGCCAGCAGCCAAGGACAGACACTGATGAGCACAGATACGCAGTATTTT
j_call: TRBJ2-2; v_call: TRBV11-3; clone_size: many; d_call: TRBD1; cdr3_aa: CASSTRQGLPGELFF; cdr3_nt: TGTGCCAGCAGCACACGACAGGGGCTGCCCGGGGAGCTGTTTTTT
j_call: TRBJ2-1; v_call: TRBV6-5; clone_size: many; d_call: NA; cdr3_aa: CASSSLDIRSYNEQFF; cdr3_nt: TGTGCCAGCAGTTCCCTCGACATTCGTTCCTACAATGAGCAGTTCTTC
j_call: TRBJ1-2; v_call: TRBV9; clone_size: NA; d_call: NA; cdr3_aa: CASSSSGVGDGYTF; cdr3_nt: TGTGCCAGCAGCTCCTCAGGGGTGGGGGATGGCTACACCTTC
j_call: TRBJ2-2; v_call: TRBV15; clone_size: few; d_call: NA; cdr3_aa: CATSSDLGGLRTGELFF; cdr3_nt: TGTGCCACCAGCAGTGACCTTGGGGGGCTGAGGACCGGGGAGCTGTTTTTT
j_call: TRBJ1-3; v_call: TRBV7-9; clone_size: many; d_call: NA; cdr3_aa: CASALGNTIYF; cdr3_nt: TGTGCCAGCGCCTTGGGAAACACCATATATTTT
j_call: TRBJ2-7; v_call: TRBV11-1; clone_size: NA; d_call: TRBD1; cdr3_aa: CASSLPDRGLDEQYF; cdr3_nt: TGTGCCAGCAGCTTACCGGACAGGGGGCTCGACGAGCAGTACTTC
j_call: TRBJ1-1; v_call: TRBV6-6; clone_size: many; d_call: NA; cdr3_aa: CASRGEGWNTEAFF; cdr3_nt: TGTGCCAGCAGGGGGGAGGGGTGGAACACTGAAGCTTTCTTT
j_call: TRBJ2-2; v_call: TRBV19; clone_size: NA; d_call: NA; cdr3_aa: CASTPTTSLNTGELFF; cdr3_nt: TGTGCCAGTACCCCGACGACCTCTTTGAACACCGGGGAGCTGTTTTTT
j_call: TRBJ2-5; v_call: TRBV11-2; clone_size: many; d_call: TRBD2; cdr3_aa: CASSPSSSGGRGETQYF; cdr3_nt: TGTGCCAGCAGCCCATCCTCTAGCGGGGGTAGGGGAGAGACCCAGTACTTC
j_call: TRBJ2-7; v_call: TRBV4-2; clone_size: many; d_call: TRBD2; cdr3_aa: CASSQVPGREQYF; cdr3_nt: TGTGCCAGCAGCCAAGTTCCCGGGAGGGAGCAGTACTTC
j_call: TRBJ2-2; v_call: TRBV7-9; clone_size: many; d_call: NA; cdr3_aa: CASYKNTGELFF; cdr3_nt: TGTGCCAGCTACAAGAACACCGGGGAGCTGTTTTTT
j_call: TRBJ1-5; v_call: TRBV24-1; clone_size: few; d_call: NA; cdr3_aa: CATTSRGTDEDQPQHF; cdr3_nt: TGTGCCACCACCTCCCGAGGGACCGATGAGGATCAGCCCCAGCATTTT
j_call: TRBJ2-7; v_call: TRBV29-1; clone_size: few; d_call: NA; cdr3_aa: CSAGRNYEQYF; cdr3_nt: TGCAGCGCCGGACGGAACTACGAGCAGTACTTC
j_call: TRBJ2-2; v_call: TRBV6-5; clone_size: many; d_call: TRBD1; cdr3_aa: CASSYPGQGGTGELFF; cdr3_nt: TGTGCCAGCAGTTACCCGGGACAGGGAGGCACCGGGGAGCTGTTTTTT
j_call: TRBJ1-2; v_call: TRBV20-1; clone_size: NA; d_call: NA; cdr3_aa: CSARDMEGGDYGYTF; cdr3_nt: TGCAGTGCTAGAGATATGGAGGGTGGCGACTATGGCTACACCTTC
j_call: TRBJ2-1; v_call: TRBV2; clone_size: many; d_call: NA; cdr3_aa: CASSARGGSGTHNEQFF; cdr3_nt: TGTGCCAGCAGTGCCCGAGGGGGGAGTGGTACACACAATGAGCAGTTCTTC
j_call: TRBJ1-1; v_call: TRBV28; clone_size: few; d_call: NA; cdr3_aa: CASSPRFKGVTEAFF; cdr3_nt: TGTGCCAGCAGTCCAAGATTTAAGGGGGTCACTGAAGCTTTCTTT
j_call: TRBJ2-2; v_call: TRBV20-1; clone_size: NA; d_call: NA; cdr3_aa: CSARWANTGELFF; cdr3_nt: TGCAGTGCTAGATGGGCGAACACCGGGGAGCTGTTTTTT
j_call: TRBJ2-1; v_call: TRBV12-3/TRBV12-4; clone_size: few; d_call: NA; cdr3_aa: CASSFRSRLLTYNEQFF; cdr3_nt: TGTGCCAGCAGTTTCCGCTCGCGACTCCTAACCTACAATGAGCAGTTCTTC
j_call: TRBJ2-5; v_call: TRBV12-5; clone_size: few; d_call: TRBD1; cdr3_aa: CASGLLTGDRGETQYF; cdr3_nt: TGTGCTAGTGGTTTGCTTACCGGGGACAGGGGAGAGACCCAGTACTTC